One sample yielded the 32 T cell receptor beta chains listed below, sequenced in a study of OX40 agonist ivuxolimab in advanced cancers. Sequencing was performed with immunoSEQ multiplex PCR; in TCRdb, only in-frame clones are kept and a portion is missing. Counted here are under 100,000 clones, 85% to 90% occurring once; the ten biggest clones make up around 0.34%. Material: CD4+ or CD8+ T cells sorted from blood, obtained in a trial of the OX40 agonist ivuxolimab. The receptors were sampled from an adult with an advanced solid tumor such as melanoma, head and neck, liver or kidney cancer.

The DNA of the CDR3 is TGTGCCAGCAGTCATCTTCAGGACAGGGTCAGTGAGCAGTTCTTC. The encoded protein is CASSHLQDRVSEQFF. This rearrangement joins TRBV27 to TRBJ2-1; 8 bases map to TRBD1. After removal of 5 bases from V and 9 bases from J, the junction contained 12 bases not matched to a gene. Germline assignment: CDR1 MNHEY and CDR2 SMNVEV (reference sequence). The CDR3 runs 15 residues.

The sample holds a few counts of this clone. V is TRBV5-4 and J is TRBJ2-6; TRBD2 might be the D (6 bases). The V gene's germline CDR1 is SGHNT and CDR2 YYREEE (reference sequence). V gave up 3 bases and J gave up 0 bases, with 13 bases separating them. The CDR3 runs 17 residues. CDR3 in amino acids: CASSWGLILSGANVLTF. The CDR3, as DNA: TGTGCCAGCAGCTGGGGACTGATACTCTCTGGGGCCAACGTCCTGACTTTC.

The chain joins TRBV19 to TRBJ1-2, with 8 bases matching TRBD1. This CDR3 comprises 16 residues. CDR1 is LNHDA and CDR2 is SQIVND in the germline V gene (reference sequence). The V and J ends lost 10 bases and 6 bases, in that order; junction bases with no gene match: 19. CDR3 region: CATSKSHGTGGNGYTF. Here the CDR3 DNA reads TGTGCCACCTCTAAAAGCCATGGAACAGGGGGTAATGGCTACACCTTC.

This sequence joins TRBV5-8 and TRBJ2-7; D is uncertain. The CDR3 is 16 amino acids. Looked up from germline, CDR1 is SGHTS and CDR2 is YDEGEE. Trimming cost V 2 bases and J 2 bases, with 17 bases left between them. The CDR3 loop is CASSLGLTRVTYEQYF. CDR3 coding DNA: TGTGCCAGCAGCTTAGGCCTGACACGGGTAACCTACGAGCAGTACTTC.

The gene calls are TRBV5-1 and TRBJ2-1; 11 nucleotides line up with TRBD2. CDR1 SGHRS and CDR2 YFSETQ come from the germline V gene. The V and J ends lost 5 bases and 3 bases, in that order; junction bases with no gene match: 10. The CDR3 has 17 residues. The CDR3 nucleotides are TGCGCCAGCAGTCCCCTTAGCGGGAGGGAATTCTACAATGAGCAGTTCTTC. Protein sequence: CASSPLSGREFYNEQFF.

J is TRBJ1-2 and V is TRBV19; D gene uncertain. V was shortened by 6 bases and J by 1 base, with 12 bases between the two germline ends. Germline assignment: CDR1 LNHDA and CDR2 SQIVND (reference sequence). This CDR3 is built from 14 residues. CDR3 residues: CASSPRAGNYGYTF. Written as DNA, the CDR3 is TGTGCCAGTAGCCCTCGGGCAGGTAACTATGGCTACACCTTC. Full variable domain (missing parts from reference TRBV19 and TRBJ1-2): DGGITQSPKYLFRKEGQNVTLSCEQNLNHDAMYWYRQDPGQGLRLIYYSQIVNDFQKGDIAEGYSVSREKKESFPLTVTSAQKNPTAFYLCASSPRAGNYGYTFGSGTRLTVV.

This clone was found once. The CDR3 DNA is TGTGCCAGCTCGCCCGGTAGGCAGGGTGGGAACAATGAGCAGTTCTTC. It specifies CASSPGRQGGNNEQFF. The chain has TRBV18 and TRBJ2-1, with a weak D call TRBD1 (5 bases). From germline, CDR1 is KGHSH and CDR2 LQKENI. There are 16 residues in the CDR3. The V end lost 6 bases, the J end lost 5 bases, and 20 bases lay between the germline ends.

The gene calls are TRBV29-1 and TRBJ2-2, with a tentative D call TRBD2 (5 bases). Germline-derived CDR1 and CDR2 are SQVTM and ANQGSEA. V dropped 7 bases and J dropped 4 bases, with 13 bases sitting between them. CDR3 size: 13 residues. CDR3 DNA sequence: TGCAGCGCGACGAGGGCGGGCACCGGGGAGCTGTTTTTT. It encodes CSATRAGTGELFF.

Written as DNA, the CDR3 is TGTGCCAGCAGCCCATTAGGGGATAACTATGGCTACACCTTC. Amino acids: CASSPLGDNYGYTF. This chain uses TRBV11-2 with TRBJ1-2; perhaps TRBD1 as D (5 bases). The CDR3 sequence is 14 residues long. Trimming took 5 bases from V and 1 from J, leaving 11 bases between them. Germline loops: CDR1 SGHAT, CDR2 FQNNGV.

The rearrangement uses TRBV2 and TRBJ1-1; possible D gene TRBD1, 6 bases. The germline V gene encodes CDR1 SNHLY and CDR2 FYNNEI. V dropped 6 bases and J dropped 0 bases, with 14 bases sitting between them. This CDR3 region has 15 residues. The CDR3 nucleotides are TGTGCCAGCAGCCTTGGGGGACACTTGAACACTGAAGCTTTCTTT. Residues: CASSLGGHLNTEAFF.

This clone has only one observation. The chain links TRBV7-2 to TRBJ2-2, with D possibly matching TRBD1 (6 bases). From germline, CDR1 is SGHTA and CDR2 FQGNSA. V gave up 0 bases and J gave up 5 bases, with 13 bases separating them. CDR3 length: 16 amino acids. The DNA of the CDR3 is TGTGCCAGCAGCTTAGCTGGGGGACACCTTACCGGGGAGCTGTTTTTT. Its protein is CASSLAGGHLTGELFF.

The chain combines TRBV30 with TRBJ1-5, with TRBD1 as a possible D gene (5 bases). The CDR3 has 13 amino acids. CDR1 is GTSNPN, CDR2 SVGIG, per germline (reference sequence). V lost 7 bases, J lost 6 bases, and 16 bases lay in between. For the CDR3, the DNA is TGTGCCTCCGATACAGGTCAAGGTCAGCCCCAGCATTTT. The encoded protein is CASDTGQGQPQHF. The whole variable domain, remainder taken from reference TRBV30 and TRBJ1-5, is SQTIHQWPATLVQPVGSPLSLECTVEGTSNPNLYWYRQAAGRGLQLLFYSVGIGQISSEVPQNLSASRPQDRQFILSSKKLLLSDSGFYLCASDTGQGQPQHFGDGTRLSIL.

V usage is TRBV19 and J usage is TRBJ1-3; unclear D gene. V shed 5 bases and J shed 3 bases, with 5 bases lying between them. Germline-derived CDR1 and CDR2 are LNHDA and SQIVND (reference sequence). The CDR3 sequence is 12 residues long. The DNA for the CDR3 is TGTGCCAGTAGTCACCTTGGAAACACCATATATTTT. It specifies CASSHLGNTIYF.

This clone occurred once. This chain connects TRBV2 to TRBJ2-2, with 8 nucleotides matching TRBD1. Trimming removed 2 bases from V and 7 bases from J; junction bases left unmatched: 3. The germline CDR1 and CDR2 sequences are SNHLY and FYNNEI. The CDR3 is 14 residues long. The CDR3 protein is CASSEQGAGGELFF. CDR3 sequence (DNA): TGTGCCAGCAGTGAACAGGGGGCGGGCGGGGAGCTGTTTTTT. The entire variable domain, with the rest obtained from reference TRBV2 and TRBJ2-2, is as follows: EPEVTQTPSHQVTQMGQEVILRCVPISNHLYFYWYRQILGQKVEFLVSFYNNEISEKSEIFDDQFSVERPDGSNFTLKIRSTKLEDSAMYFCASSEQGAGGELFFGEGSRLTVL.

J is TRBJ2-1 and V is TRBV11-3; D is perhaps TRBD2 (5 bases). This CDR3 has 14 amino acids. Between the trimmed V and J ends, which lost 1 base and 8 bases, there was a span of 12 bases. CDR1 is SGHNT and CDR2 is YENEEA in the germline V gene. The CDR3 loop is CASSLGEIGDEQFF. DNA for the CDR3: TGTGCCAGCAGCTTAGGGGAGATCGGGGATGAGCAGTTCTTC.

The gene calls are TRBV29-1 and TRBJ1-5, with no clear D. CDR3 length: 13 residues. Trimming pared 4 bases from V and 1 base from J, leaving 8 bases between. Germline values: CDR1 SQVTM, CDR2 ANQGSEA. The chain's CDR3 is CSVGQGSNQPQHF. Here the CDR3 DNA reads TGCAGCGTTGGCCAAGGGAGCAATCAGCCCCAGCATTTT.

This chain connects TRBV6-1 to TRBJ1-1; D uncertain. Trimming removed 7 bases at V and 5 bases at J, with 20 bases between. Germline V gives CDR1 MNHNS, CDR2 SASEGT. The CDR3 totals 15 residues. CDR3 bases: TGTGCCAGCAACCCCCCGGAGGTAAGAGCTACTGAAGCTTTCTTT. This encodes CASNPPEVRATEAFF.

The genes are TRBV11-2 and TRBJ1-1, with D uncertain. The CDR3 is 16 amino acids. Trimming shortened V by 2 bases and J by 9 bases, and 22 bases separated the two germline ends. Germline V gives CDR1 SGHAT, CDR2 FQNNGV. CDR3 region: CASSLFVVRELTQAFF. The CDR3 DNA reads as TGTGCCAGCAGCTTATTCGTCGTCCGGGAGCTTACTCAAGCTTTCTTT. Full variable domain (rest looked up from reference TRBV11-2 and TRBJ1-1): EAGVAQSPRYKIIEKRQSVAFWCNPISGHATLYWYQQILGQGPKLLIQFQNNGVVDDSQLPKDRFSAERLKGVDSTLKIQPAKLEDSAVYLCASSLFVVRELTQAFFGQGTRLTVV.

By sample share, this clone is medium-sized (0.01 to 0.1%). DNA for the CDR3: TGTGCCAGCAGCTCTACCAACTATGGCTACACCTTC. Its translation: CASSSTNYGYTF. This chain connects TRBV5-4 to TRBJ1-2, with D unclear. Germline V gives CDR1 SGHNT, CDR2 YYREEE (reference sequence). V was clipped by 3 bases and J by 2 bases, with 5 bases between them. This CDR3 comprises 12 residues.

V is TRBV5-4 and J is TRBJ2-7, with TRBD2 matching 15 bases. Trimming at V came to 3 bases and at J to 2 bases, leaving 9 bases not matched to a gene. The CDR3 has 18 residues. Germline-derived CDR1 and CDR2 are SGHNT and YYREEE (reference sequence). CDR3 loop: CASSSGLAGGPLTYEQYF. CDR3 bases: TGTGCCAGCAGCTCGGGACTAGCGGGAGGTCCCTTAACCTACGAGCAGTACTTC.

This sequence joins TRBV10-3 and TRBJ2-1; weak D call: TRBD2 (6 bases). This CDR3 has 14 residues. The germline gives CDR1 ENHRY, CDR2 SYGVKD. V lost 6 bases and J lost 0, with 9 bases in between. CDR3 DNA sequence: TGTGCCATCAGGACAGCGGGCTCCTACAATGAGCAGTTCTTC. This sequence encodes CAIRTAGSYNEQFF.

The chain combines TRBV30 with TRBJ1-3, with D unclear. Germline CDR1 and CDR2: GTSNPN and SVGIG (reference sequence). The V end was cut by 3 bases, the J end by 0 bases, with 12 bases between. This CDR3 has 15 amino acids. The CDR3 sequence: CAWRGWEYSGNTIYF. The DNA for the CDR3 is TGTGCCTGGAGGGGGTGGGAGTACTCTGGAAACACCATATATTTT.

This clone appeared a single time. This chain joins TRBV6-6 and TRBJ2-7, with unresolved D. The CDR3 runs to 13 residues. Germline V gene lookup returns CDR1 MNHNY and CDR2 SVGAGI (reference sequence). V was cut by 4 bases and J by 5 bases, with 12 bases left in between. CDR3 nucleotides: TGTGCCAGCAGTTTACAGAATGTCCACGAGCAGTACTTC. Translating gives CASSLQNVHEQYF.

The V call is TRBV11-2, the J call TRBJ1-1; a possible D gene is TRBD1 (5 bases). The V gene's germline CDR1 is SGHAT and CDR2 FQNNGV. The CDR3 runs 13 residues. Trimming pared 5 bases from V and 10 bases from J, leaving 17 bases between. DNA for the CDR3: TGTGCCAGCAGCCTTACCGACGGGGGGTTAGCTTTCTTT. This gives the protein CASSLTDGGLAFF.

The gene calls are TRBV7-9 and TRBJ2-7, with D tentatively TRBD2 (6 bases). The V gene lost 2 bases and the J gene lost 3 bases, with 8 bases spanning the gap. The CDR3 spans 13 residues. The germline V gene has CDR1 SEHNR and CDR2 FQNEAQ (reference sequence). DNA for the CDR3: TGTGCCAGCAGCTTACGGAGGGGCTACGAGCAGTACTTC. It specifies CASSLRRGYEQYF.

This chain uses TRBV4-2 with TRBJ1-1; D is perhaps TRBD1 (5 bases). The ends were cut back, 2 bases at V and 0 bases at J, with 10 bases in the middle. The CDR3 loop spans 15 amino acids. CDR1 is LGHNA, CDR2 YNFKEQ, per germline. CDR3 DNA: TGTGCCAGCAGCCAACCCGGGGACCTGAACACTGAAGCTTTCTTT. This translates into CASSQPGDLNTEAFF.

The rearrangement uses TRBV4-3 and TRBJ1-5; D is undetermined. CDR3 length: 17 amino acids. V dropped 0 bases and J dropped 7 bases, with 19 bases sitting between them. CDR1 is LGHNA, CDR2 YSLEER, per germline. In nucleotides, the CDR3 is TGCGCCAGCAGCCAAGATAAAGGCTTTGGAGTATCGCAGCCCCAGCATTTT. It encodes CASSQDKGFGVSQPQHF.

The rearrangement uses TRBV27 and TRBJ2-5, with TRBD2 matching over 16 bases. The CDR3 has 15 residues. Looked up from germline, CDR1 is MNHEY and CDR2 is SMNVEV (reference sequence). Germline trimming cut 5 bases from V and 5 bases from J; bases unmatched to any gene: 2. The CDR3 DNA reads as TGTGCCAGCAGTCCGGGACTAGCGGGAGGGGAGACCCAGTACTTC. Translated, it gives CASSPGLAGGETQYF.

The chain uses TRBV4-2 and TRBJ2-3, with 11 nucleotides matching TRBD1. V shed 4 bases and J 2 bases; nucleotides not matched to a gene: 17. This CDR3 has 20 amino acids. Germline V gene lookup returns CDR1 LGHNA and CDR2 YNFKEQ. The DNA for the CDR3 is TGTGCCAGCAGCCTCCCCACGGATGCGGGACAGGGGGAGTCCACAGATACGCAGTATTTT. Translating it yields CASSLPTDAGQGESTDTQYF.

The chain couples TRBV6-5 to TRBJ2-1; D unclear. V lost 5 bases and J 6 bases, leaving 8 bases between the germline ends. The germline CDR1 and CDR2 sequences are MNHEY and SVGAGI. This CDR3 is 12 amino acids long. CDR3: CASSRASNEQFF. The CDR3, as DNA: TGTGCCAGCAGTAGAGCTAGCAATGAGCAGTTCTTC.

V usage is TRBV27 and J usage is TRBJ2-2; D not resolved. The germline CDR1 and CDR2 sequences are MNHEY and SMNVEV (reference sequence). V shed 3 bases and J shed 8 bases, with 16 bases lying between them. The CDR3 covers 15 residues. DNA of the CDR3: TGTGCCAGCAGTTTTTTCCAGCCTAACCCAGGGGAGCTGTTTTTT. Translating gives CASSFFQPNPGELFF.

The chain combines TRBV6-5 with TRBJ2-5, with D unresolved. The CDR3 length is 14 residues. Germline V gene data show CDR1 as MNHEY and CDR2 as SVGAGI. V was pared by 0 bases and J by 2 bases, with 7 bases between. This CDR3 is CASSYSYRQETQYF. For the CDR3, the DNA is TGTGCCAGCAGTTACTCGTATCGGCAAGAGACCCAGTACTTC.